The source of this T cell receptor beta chain is a study of blood T cell repertoires in COVID-19. Method: immunoSEQ multiplex PCR; TCRdb's copy keeps in-frame clones and lacks some. The sample lists 150,000 to 200,000 clones, around 80% occurring once. Germline V CDR1 and CDR2: SGHRS, YFSETQ. This CDR3 has 16 amino acids. V gave up 2 bases and J gave up 2 bases; unmatched junction bases: 6. The rearrangement joins TRBV5-1 to TRBJ2-3; 9 nucleotides match TRBD1. The specimen was peripheral blood. The clonotype comes from a woman older than 75 with acute or convalescent COVID-19. This CDR3 is CASSFYGDRVTDTQYF. In DNA form, the CDR3 reads TGCGCCAGCAGCTTTTATGGGGACAGGGTCACAGATACGCAGTATTTT.